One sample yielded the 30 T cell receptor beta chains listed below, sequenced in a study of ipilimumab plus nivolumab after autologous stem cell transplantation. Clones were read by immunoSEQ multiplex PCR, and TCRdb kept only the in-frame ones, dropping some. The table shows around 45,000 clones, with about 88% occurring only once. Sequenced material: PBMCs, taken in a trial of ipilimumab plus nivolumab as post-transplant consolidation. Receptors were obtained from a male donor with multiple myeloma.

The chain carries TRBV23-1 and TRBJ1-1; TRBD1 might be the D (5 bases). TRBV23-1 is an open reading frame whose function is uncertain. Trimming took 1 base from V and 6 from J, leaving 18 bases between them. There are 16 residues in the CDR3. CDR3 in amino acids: CASSQLEAGKFSEAFF. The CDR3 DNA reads TGCGCCAGCAGTCAATTGGAGGCAGGGAAGTTTTCTGAAGCTTTCTTT.

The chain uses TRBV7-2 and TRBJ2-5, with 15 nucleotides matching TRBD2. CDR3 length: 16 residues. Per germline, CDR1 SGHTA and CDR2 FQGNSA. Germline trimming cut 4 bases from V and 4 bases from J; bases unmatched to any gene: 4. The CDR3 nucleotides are TGTGCCAGCAGCTACGGACTAGCGGGGGGGACAGAGACCCAGTACTTC. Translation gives CASSYGLAGGTETQYF.

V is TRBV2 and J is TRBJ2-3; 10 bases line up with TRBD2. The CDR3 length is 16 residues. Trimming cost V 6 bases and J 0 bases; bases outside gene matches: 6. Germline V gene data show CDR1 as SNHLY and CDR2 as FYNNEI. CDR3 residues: CASSGLADPSTDTQYF. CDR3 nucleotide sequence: TGTGCCAGCAGCGGACTAGCGGACCCAAGCACAGATACGCAGTATTTT.

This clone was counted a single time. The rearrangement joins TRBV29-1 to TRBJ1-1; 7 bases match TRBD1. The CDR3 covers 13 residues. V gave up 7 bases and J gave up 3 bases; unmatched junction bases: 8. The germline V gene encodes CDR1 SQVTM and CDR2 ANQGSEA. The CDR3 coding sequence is TGCAGCGCCGGACAGGACCGTTACACTGAAGCTTTCTTT. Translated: CSAGQDRYTEAFF.

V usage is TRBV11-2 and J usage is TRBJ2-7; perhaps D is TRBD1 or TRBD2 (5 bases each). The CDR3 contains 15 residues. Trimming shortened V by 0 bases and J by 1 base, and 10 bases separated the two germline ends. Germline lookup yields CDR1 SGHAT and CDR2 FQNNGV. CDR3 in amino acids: CASSLDPGPSYEQYF. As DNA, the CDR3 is TGTGCCAGCAGCTTAGATCCGGGACCATCCTACGAGCAGTACTTC.

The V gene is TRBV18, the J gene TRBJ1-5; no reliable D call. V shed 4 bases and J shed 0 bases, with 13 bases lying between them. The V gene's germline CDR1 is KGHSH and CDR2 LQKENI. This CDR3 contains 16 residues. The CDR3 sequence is CASSHSAGNSNQPQHF. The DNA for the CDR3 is TGTGCCAGCTCACACTCCGCAGGAAATAGCAATCAGCCCCAGCATTTT.

CDR3 in amino acids: CASSAFTTSTDTQYF. CDR3 nucleotide sequence: TGTGCCAGCAGCGCTTTTACCACTAGCACAGATACGCAGTATTTT. The chain joins TRBV2 to TRBJ2-3, with D unresolved. This CDR3 is built from 15 residues. V was trimmed by 6 bases and J by 0 bases, leaving 13 bases between them. CDR1 is SNHLY and CDR2 is FYNNEI in the germline V gene.

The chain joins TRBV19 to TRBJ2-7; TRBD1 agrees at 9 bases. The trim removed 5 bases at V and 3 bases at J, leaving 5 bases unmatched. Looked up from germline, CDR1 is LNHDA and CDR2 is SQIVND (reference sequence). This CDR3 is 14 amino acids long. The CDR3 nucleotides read TGTGCCAGTAGTTATAGGGACAGGGTCTACGAGCAGTACTTC. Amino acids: CASSYRDRVYEQYF.

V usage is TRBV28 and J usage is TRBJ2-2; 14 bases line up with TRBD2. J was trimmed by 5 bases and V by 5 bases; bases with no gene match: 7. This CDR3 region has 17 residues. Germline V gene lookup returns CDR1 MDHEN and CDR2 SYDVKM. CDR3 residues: CASSGTSGSPGTGELFF. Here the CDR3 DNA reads TGTGCCAGCAGTGGGACTAGCGGGAGCCCTGGGACCGGGGAGCTGTTTTTT.

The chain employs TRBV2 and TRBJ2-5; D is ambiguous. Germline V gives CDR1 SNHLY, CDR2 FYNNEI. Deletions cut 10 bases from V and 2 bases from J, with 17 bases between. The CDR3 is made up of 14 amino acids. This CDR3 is CATSLLLRQETQYF. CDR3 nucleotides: TGTGCCACCTCTCTTTTACTCAGACAAGAGACCCAGTACTTC. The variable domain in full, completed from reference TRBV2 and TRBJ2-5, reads EPEVTQTPSHQVTQMGQEVILRCVPISNHLYFYWYRQILGQKVEFLVSFYNNEISEKSEIFDDQFSVERPDGSNFTLKIRSTKLEDSAMYFCATSLLLRQETQYFGPGTRLLVL.

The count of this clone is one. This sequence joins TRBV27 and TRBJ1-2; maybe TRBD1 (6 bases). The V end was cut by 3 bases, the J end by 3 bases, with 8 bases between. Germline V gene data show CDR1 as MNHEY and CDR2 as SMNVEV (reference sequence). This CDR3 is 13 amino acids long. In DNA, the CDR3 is TGTGCCAGCAGTTTTCAGGGGTACTATGGCTACACCTTC. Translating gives CASSFQGYYGYTF.

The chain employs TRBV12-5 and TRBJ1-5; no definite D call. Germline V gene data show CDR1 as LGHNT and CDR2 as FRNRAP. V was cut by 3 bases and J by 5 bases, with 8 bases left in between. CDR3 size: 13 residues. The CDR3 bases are TGTGCTAGTGGTTTTCGGGAGGATCAGCCCCAGCATTTT. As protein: CASGFREDQPQHF.

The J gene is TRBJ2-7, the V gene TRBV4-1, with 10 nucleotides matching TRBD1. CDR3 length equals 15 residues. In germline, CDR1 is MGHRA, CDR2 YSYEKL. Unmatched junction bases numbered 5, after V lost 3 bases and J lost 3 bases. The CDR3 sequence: CASSHSRDRGYEQYF. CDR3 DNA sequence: TGCGCCAGCAGCCACTCCCGGGACAGGGGCTACGAGCAGTACTTC.

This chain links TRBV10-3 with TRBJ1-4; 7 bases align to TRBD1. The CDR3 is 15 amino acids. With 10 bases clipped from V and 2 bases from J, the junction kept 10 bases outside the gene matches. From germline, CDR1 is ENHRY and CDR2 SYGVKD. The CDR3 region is CATLPQGGTNEKLFF. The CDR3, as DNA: TGTGCCACCCTCCCCCAAGGGGGCACTAATGAAAAACTGTTTTTT.

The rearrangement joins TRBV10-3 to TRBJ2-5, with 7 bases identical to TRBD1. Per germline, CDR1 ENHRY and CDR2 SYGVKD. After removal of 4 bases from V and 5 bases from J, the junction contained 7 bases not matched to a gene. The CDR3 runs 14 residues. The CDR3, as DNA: TGTGCCATCAGTGGACAGGGCTATCGGGAGACCCAGTACTTC. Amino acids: CAISGQGYRETQYF.

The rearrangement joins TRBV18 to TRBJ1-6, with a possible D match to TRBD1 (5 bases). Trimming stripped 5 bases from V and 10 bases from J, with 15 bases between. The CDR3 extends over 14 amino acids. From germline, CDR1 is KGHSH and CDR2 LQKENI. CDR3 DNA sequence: TGTGCCAGCTCAGGGACTCCGGGGGACTCACCCCTCCACTTT. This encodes CASSGTPGDSPLHF.

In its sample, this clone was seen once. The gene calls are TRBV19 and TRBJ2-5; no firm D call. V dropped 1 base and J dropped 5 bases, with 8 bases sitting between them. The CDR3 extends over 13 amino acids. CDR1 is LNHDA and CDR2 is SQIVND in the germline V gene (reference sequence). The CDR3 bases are TGTGCCAGTAGTATAGGCCCTAAGGAGACCCAGTACTTC. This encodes CASSIGPKETQYF.

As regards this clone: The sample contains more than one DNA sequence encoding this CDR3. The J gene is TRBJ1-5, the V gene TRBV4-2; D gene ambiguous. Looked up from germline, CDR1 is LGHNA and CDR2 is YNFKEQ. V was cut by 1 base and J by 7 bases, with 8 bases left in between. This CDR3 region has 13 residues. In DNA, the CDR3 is TGTGCCAGCAGCCAAGCCGTAGGCCAGCCCCAGCATTTT. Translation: CASSQAVGQPQHF.

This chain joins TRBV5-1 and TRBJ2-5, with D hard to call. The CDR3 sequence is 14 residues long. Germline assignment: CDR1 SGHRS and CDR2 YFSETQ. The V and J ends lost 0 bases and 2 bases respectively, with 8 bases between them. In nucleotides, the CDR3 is TGCGCCAGCAGCTTGGAAAGAGAGCAAGAGACCCAGTACTTC. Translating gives CASSLEREQETQYF.

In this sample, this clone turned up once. The CDR3 DNA sequence: TGTGCCACCAAGGACTCGGGCACCGGGGAGCTGTTTTTT. It specifies CATKDSGTGELFF. The chain carries TRBV2 and TRBJ2-2; tentatively, D is TRBD2 (5 bases). This CDR3 spans 13 amino acids. V shed 10 bases and J shed 4 bases, with 13 bases lying between them. Looked up from germline, CDR1 is SNHLY and CDR2 is FYNNEI.

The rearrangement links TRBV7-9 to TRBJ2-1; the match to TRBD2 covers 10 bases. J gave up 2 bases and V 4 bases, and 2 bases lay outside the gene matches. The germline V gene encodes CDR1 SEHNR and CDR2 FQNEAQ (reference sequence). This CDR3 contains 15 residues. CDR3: CASSSAGGPYNEQFF. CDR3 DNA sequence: TGTGCCAGCAGCTCAGCGGGGGGGCCCTACAATGAGCAGTTCTTC.

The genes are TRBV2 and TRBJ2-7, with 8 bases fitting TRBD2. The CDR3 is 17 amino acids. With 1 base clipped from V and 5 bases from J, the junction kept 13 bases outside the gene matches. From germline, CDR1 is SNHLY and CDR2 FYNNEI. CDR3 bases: TGTGCCAGCAGTGAAGGTGGGGCGGGAGGTCCTTACCACGAGCAGTACTTC. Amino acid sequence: CASSEGGAGGPYHEQYF.

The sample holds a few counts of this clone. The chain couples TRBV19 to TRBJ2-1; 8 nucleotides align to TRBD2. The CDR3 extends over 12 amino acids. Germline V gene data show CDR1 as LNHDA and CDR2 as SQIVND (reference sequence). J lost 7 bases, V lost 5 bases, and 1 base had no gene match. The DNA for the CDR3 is TGTGCCAGTAGTTCGGGGGGGAATGAGCAGTTCTTC. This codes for CASSSGGNEQFF.

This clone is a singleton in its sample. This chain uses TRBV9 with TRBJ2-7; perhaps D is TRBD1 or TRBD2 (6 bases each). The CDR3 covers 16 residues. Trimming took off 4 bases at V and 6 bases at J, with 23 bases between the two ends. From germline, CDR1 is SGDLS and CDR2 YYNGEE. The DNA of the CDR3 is TGTGCCAGCAGCCCGGGGGCCATGGCCGGAGGGGCCGAGCAGTACTTC. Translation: CASSPGAMAGGAEQYF.

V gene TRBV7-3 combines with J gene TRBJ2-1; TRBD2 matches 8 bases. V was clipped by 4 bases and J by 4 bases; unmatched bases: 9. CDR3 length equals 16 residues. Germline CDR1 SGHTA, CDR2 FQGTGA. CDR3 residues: CASSSRVASGYNEQFF. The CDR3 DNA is TGTGCCAGCAGCTCACGGGTGGCTAGCGGGTACAATGAGCAGTTCTTC. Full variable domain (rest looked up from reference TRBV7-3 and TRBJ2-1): GAGVSQTPSNKVTEKGKYVELRCDPISGHTALYWYRQSLGQGPEFLIYFQGTGAADDSGLPNDRFFAVRPEGSVSTLKIQRTERGDSAVYLCASSSRVASGYNEQFFGPGTRLTVL.

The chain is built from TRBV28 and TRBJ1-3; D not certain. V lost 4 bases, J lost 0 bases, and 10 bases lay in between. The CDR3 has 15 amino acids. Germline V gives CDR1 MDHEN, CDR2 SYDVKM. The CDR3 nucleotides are TGTGCCAGCAGTTCCCCCCGCCTCTCTGGAAACACCATATATTTT. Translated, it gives CASSSPRLSGNTIYF.

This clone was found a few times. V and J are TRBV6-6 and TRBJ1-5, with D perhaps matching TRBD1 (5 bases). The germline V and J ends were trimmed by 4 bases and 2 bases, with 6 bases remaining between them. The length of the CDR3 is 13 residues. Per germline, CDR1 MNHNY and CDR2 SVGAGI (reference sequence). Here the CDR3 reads CASSWGGNQPQHF. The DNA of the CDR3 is TGTGCCAGCAGTTGGGGCGGCAATCAGCCCCAGCATTTT.

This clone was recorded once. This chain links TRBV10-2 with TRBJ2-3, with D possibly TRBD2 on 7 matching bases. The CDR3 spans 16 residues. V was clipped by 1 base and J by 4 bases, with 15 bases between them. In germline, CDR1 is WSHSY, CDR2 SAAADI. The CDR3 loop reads CASSEWAGARADTQYF. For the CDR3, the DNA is TGCGCCAGCAGTGAGTGGGCGGGGGCCCGGGCAGATACGCAGTATTTT.

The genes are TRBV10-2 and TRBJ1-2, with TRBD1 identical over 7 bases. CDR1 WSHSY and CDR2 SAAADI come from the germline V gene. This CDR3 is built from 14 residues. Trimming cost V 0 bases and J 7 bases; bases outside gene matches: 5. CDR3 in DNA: TGCGCCAGCAGTGAGTCCCTTGGGGACAGTGGCTACACCTTC. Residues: CASSESLGDSGYTF.

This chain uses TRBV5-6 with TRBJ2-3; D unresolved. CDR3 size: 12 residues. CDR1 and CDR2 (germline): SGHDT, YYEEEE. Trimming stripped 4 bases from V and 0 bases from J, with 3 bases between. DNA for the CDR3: TGTGCCAGCAGCCTAAGCACAGATACGCAGTATTTT. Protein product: CASSLSTDTQYF.